This T cell receptor beta chain was identified in a study of shared clonotypes between healthy human individuals. Study overall: With ages of 18 to 49, the donors were two women and three men. Notes on the study in general: Only a few donors were included, so the genetic and exposure-history diversity represented was limited.

The CDR3 spans 15 residues. Germline V gene lookup returns CDR1 SGHNT and CDR2 YYREEE (reference sequence). With 3 bases clipped from V and 0 bases from J, the junction kept 3 bases outside the gene matches. Caucasian adults residing in Nashville, Tennessee made up all the donors. Naive CD4+ cells were CD45RA-selected; the remaining cells were memory. TCRdb's table, derived via immunoSEQ multiplex PCR, lists solely in-frame clones and lacks some. The repertoire includes roughly 1.4 million clones, approximately 98.5% of them detected once, and 0.36% sits in the top ten. Remarks on this clone: Antigen: not known.

This chain joins TRBV5-4 and TRBJ1-3, with 7 bases matching TRBD1. The sequence was obtained from a man aged 30 to 39 in good health. Input material: naive CD4+ T cells sorted from blood. The subset denotes: CD45RA+ positively selected. The CDR3 is CASSWDSNSGNTIYF. The CDR3, as DNA: TGTGCCAGCAGCTGGGACAGTAACTCTGGAAACACCATATATTTT.